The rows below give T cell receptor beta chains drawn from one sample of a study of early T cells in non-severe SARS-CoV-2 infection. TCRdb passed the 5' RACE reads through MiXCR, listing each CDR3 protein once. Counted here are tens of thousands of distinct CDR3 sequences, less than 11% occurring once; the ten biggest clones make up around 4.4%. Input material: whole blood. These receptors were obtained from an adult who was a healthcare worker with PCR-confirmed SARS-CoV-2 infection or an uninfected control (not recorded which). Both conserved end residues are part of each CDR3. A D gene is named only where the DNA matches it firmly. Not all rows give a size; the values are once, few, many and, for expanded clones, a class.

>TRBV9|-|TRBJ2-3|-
CASSVRSGNLGTDTQYF
TGTGCCAGCAGCGTACGTTCAGGGAATTTGGGGACAGATACGCAGTATTTT
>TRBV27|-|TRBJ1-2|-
CASSSWSGYGYTF
TGTGCCAGCAGTTCGTGGTCCGGCTATGGCTACACCTTC
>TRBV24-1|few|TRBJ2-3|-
CATRGPATDTQYF
TGTGCCACCAGAGGGCCAGCCACAGATACGCAGTATTTT
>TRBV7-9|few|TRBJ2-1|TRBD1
CASSPGTGTFF
TGTGCCAGCAGCCCCGGGACAGGGACCTTCTTC
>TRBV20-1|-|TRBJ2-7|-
CSAAGTTYEQYF
TGCAGTGCTGCCGGGACGACCTACGAGCAGTACTTC
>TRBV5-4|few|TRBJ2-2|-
CASSLVVVAQNTGELFF
TGTGCCAGCAGCTTGGTGGTTGTAGCACAGAACACCGGGGAGCTGTTTTTT
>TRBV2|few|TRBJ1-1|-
CASSVERGNTEAFF
TGTGCCAGCAGTGTGGAACGGGGAAACACTGAAGCTTTCTTT
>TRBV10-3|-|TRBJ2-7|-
CAISAQTYEQYF
TGTGCCATCAGTGCGCAAACCTACGAGCAGTACTTC
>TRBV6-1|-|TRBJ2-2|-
CASSDQPNTGELFF
TGTGCCAGCAGTGACCAACCAAACACCGGGGAGCTGTTTTTT
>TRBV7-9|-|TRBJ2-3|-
CASSGGVTDTQYF
TGTGCCAGCAGTGGAGGGGTAACAGATACGCAGTATTTT
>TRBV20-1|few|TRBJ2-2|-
CSATASVPGELFF
TGCAGTGCTACGGCTAGCGTCCCCGGGGAGCTGTTTTTT
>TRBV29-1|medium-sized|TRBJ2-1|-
CSVEVGQPYNEQFF
TGCAGCGTTGAAGTCGGACAGCCCTACAATGAGCAGTTCTTC
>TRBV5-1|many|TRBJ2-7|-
CASSPEGQEIYEQYF
TGCGCCAGCAGCCCCGAGGGGCAGGAAATCTACGAGCAGTACTTC
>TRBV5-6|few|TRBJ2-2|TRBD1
CASSRSRGQGVRTGELFF
TGTGCCAGCAGCCGATCCCGCGGACAGGGGGTGCGAACCGGGGAGCTGTTTTTT
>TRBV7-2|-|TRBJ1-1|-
CASSPDTEAFF
TGTGCCAGCAGCCCAGACACTGAAGCTTTCTTT
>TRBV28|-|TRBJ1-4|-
CASRGRSNEKLFF
TGTGCCAGCCGGGGGAGATCCAATGAAAAACTGTTTTTT
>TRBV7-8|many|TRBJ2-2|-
CASSLARAANTGELFF
TGTGCCAGCAGCTTAGCGAGGGCGGCGAACACCGGGGAGCTGTTTTTT
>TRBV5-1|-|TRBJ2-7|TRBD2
CASSLESSGGRSSYEQYF
TGCGCCAGCAGCTTGGAGTCTAGCGGAGGGCGGTCATCCTACGAGCAGTACTTC
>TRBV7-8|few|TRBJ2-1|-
CASSLKDSGEQFF
TGTGCCAGCAGCTTAAAGGATTCCGGAGAGCAGTTCTTC
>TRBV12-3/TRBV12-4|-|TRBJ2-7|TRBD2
CASSLRGGAYEQYF
TGTGCCAGCAGTCTACGCGGGGGGGCCTACGAGCAGTACTTC
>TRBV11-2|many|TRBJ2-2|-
CASSTSNTGELFF
TGTGCCAGCAGCACATCGAACACCGGGGAGCTGTTTTTT
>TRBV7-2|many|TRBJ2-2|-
CASSLVWGDTGELFF
TGTGCCAGCAGCTTAGTTTGGGGGGACACCGGGGAGCTGTTTTTT
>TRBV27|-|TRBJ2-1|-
CASSFRGSYNEQFF
TGTGCCAGCAGTTTTCGGGGATCTTACAATGAGCAGTTCTTC
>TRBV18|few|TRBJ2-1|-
CASSPAQGQYNEQFF
TGTGCCAGCTCACCAGCCCAGGGGCAATACAATGAGCAGTTCTTC
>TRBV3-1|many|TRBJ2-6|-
CASSPDLSGANVLTF
TGTGCCAGCAGCCCGGACCTATCTGGGGCCAACGTCCTGACTTTC
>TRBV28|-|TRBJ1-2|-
CASSSPLQDGYTF
TGTGCCAGCAGTTCCCCCCTTCAGGATGGCTACACCTTC
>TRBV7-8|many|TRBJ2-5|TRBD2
CASSLTSGGETQYF
TGTGCCAGCAGCTTGACTAGCGGGGGAGAGACCCAGTACTTC